This TCR beta chain was captured in a study of early T cells in non-severe SARS-CoV-2 infection (dated by TCRdb to about 2021). With regard to the full study: Because TCR sequencing relied on bulk RNA taken from unsorted whole blood, pairing of alpha and beta chains was not possible. Beyond this particular receptor, the publication reports: VDJdb matching was skewed toward anti-spike CD8 responses and likely underestimated virus-specific expansions, missing private and CD4 specificities.

V has 1 base trimmed and J has 0 bases trimmed; junction bases matching no gene number 8. CDR1 and CDR2 are drawn from the germline V gene: MDHEN, SYDVKM. The cysteine opens and the phenylalanine closes a CDR3 of 17 amino acids. CDR3 DNA only is kept here, 51 bases in frame from base 1. Ten or more counts support this clonotype. It has no known antigen specificity. Base qualities were left out, and no much larger clone turns up one base away. A case-control design nested within a healthcare worker cohort in London, UK, was used, with weekly nasopharyngeal swab PCR tests and blood sampling performed. Healthcare workers were enrolled in the week of the UK lockdown, from 23 to 31 March 2020, and were followed every week for up to roughly 16 weeks. Libraries were constructed by 5' RACE. The instrument given in TCRdb is NextSeq 500. To correct for sequencing error and PCR bias, the TCR library protocol tagged individual cDNA molecules with unique molecular identifiers. Both TCR alpha and beta chains were sequenced, and tight co-correlation was observed between alpha and beta sequence abundances in each sample. The paper's processing steps were these. Decombinator V4 was used to annotate the V gene, J gene and CDR3 of the TCR sequences. Expanded TCRs were defined as changing significantly between any two time points under a Poisson model with p below 0.0001. TCR abundances were normalised to the total number of TCRs sequenced per sample and expressed as counts per million. MAIT TCRs were defined by TRAV1-2 paired with TRAJ12, TRAJ20 or TRAJ33, and iNKT TCRs by TRAV10 paired with TRAJ18. VDJdb, accessed 1 November 2021, was searched for CMV, EBV and SARS-CoV-2 annotated TCRs, excluding TCRs annotated for multiple antigens. TCRdb itself trimmed the public reads at Q25 with fastp, ran MiXCR and retained productive beta chains. CDR3 protein duplicates are merged, each entry listing the most common genes and DNA. The V and J calls were not made by the authors but by TCRdb's processing. The sample includes around 29,000 distinct CDR3 sequences, with over 4.5% observed a single time. Of the sample, around 4.3% is held by the ten largest clones.

Specimen: whole blood. The receptor was derived from an adult who was a healthcare worker with PCR-confirmed SARS-CoV-2 infection or an uninfected control (not recorded which). Recombination joined TRBV28 with TRBJ1-1; 7 bases in the junction line up with TRBD1. The nucleotide sequence reads as follows: TGTGCCAGCAGTTTATTAGGGGACAGCTCCATGAACACTGAAGCTTTCTTT. The translation is CASSLLGDSSMNTEAFF.